These 25 T cell receptor beta chains were all obtained from the same sample, sequenced in a study of T cell repertoires in cytomegalovirus infection (dated by TCRdb to between 2019 and 2020). Sequencing used an Illumina HiSeq 1500. TCRdb took the public reads, trimmed them with fastp at Q25, ran MiXCR for clone calling and kept in-frame beta chains. When rows share a CDR3 protein, they turn into one entry using the most common DNA and genes. The sample table lists roughly 280,000 distinct CDR3 sequences, approximately 9.2% of them with a count of one. The ten largest account for around 15% of the sample. The source material was PBMCs. These receptor sequences come from a human donor in good health (CMV status not recorded). Some clones in this sample may be carry-over from other donors' samples.

In the case of this clonotype: A much larger clone lies a single base off, so this may be a read error. V usage is TRBV7-2 and J usage is TRBJ1-6; D not certain. This CDR3 contains 14 residues. The germline CDR1 and CDR2 sequences are SGHTA and FQGNSA. Deletions cut 5 bases from V and 7 bases from J, with 12 bases between. This chain's CDR3 is CASSLGAINSPLHF. CDR3 DNA: TGTGCCAGCAGCCTGGGAGCGATCAATTCACCCCTCCACTTT.

This clonotype was observed many times. The chain couples TRBV7-2 to TRBJ1-5, with 8 bases that match TRBD1. Per the germline V gene, CDR1 is SGHTA and CDR2 is FQGNSA. J gave up 7 bases and V 3 bases, and 2 bases lay outside the gene matches. The CDR3 is 13 residues long. CDR3 coding DNA: TGTGCCAGCAGCTTTAACAGGGGGCAGCCCCAGCATTTT. Its protein product is CASSFNRGQPQHF.

V and J are TRBV15 and TRBJ2-1, with a weak D call TRBD2 (7 bases). The germline V and J ends were trimmed by 5 bases and 5 bases, with 22 bases remaining between them. Per the germline V gene, CDR1 is LNHNV and CDR2 is YYDKDF (reference sequence). CDR3 length equals 17 residues. CDR3 protein: CATSGEGGGATHNEQFF. In DNA, the CDR3 is TGTGCCACCAGCGGGGAGGGGGGGGGGGCTACCCACAATGAGCAGTTCTTC.

The V and J genes are TRBV5-1 and TRBJ2-7; D possibly corresponds to TRBD2 (8 bases). This CDR3 has 14 residues. From germline, CDR1 is SGHRS and CDR2 YFSETQ. V lost 3 bases, J lost 5 bases, and 15 bases lay in between. Written as DNA, the CDR3 is TGCGCCAGCAGCTCAGGGGGTAGCGGGGACGAGCAGTACTTC. Amino acids: CASSSGGSGDEQYF.

Many counts were recorded for this clonotype. The gene calls are TRBV4-3 and TRBJ2-7; 9 bases match TRBD2. Germline CDR1 LGHNA, CDR2 YSLEER. After removal of 1 base from V and 6 bases from J, the junction contained 16 bases not matched to a gene. This CDR3 is built from 18 residues. This CDR3 is CASSQGRAGGPYPFEQYF. The CDR3 bases are TGCGCCAGCAGCCAAGGTCGAGCGGGAGGTCCCTACCCCTTCGAGCAGTACTTC.

In its sample, this clonotype was seen many times. The chain uses TRBV5-1 and TRBJ2-7; D not certain. CDR1 and CDR2 (germline): SGHRS, YFSETQ. The CDR3 totals 12 residues. V lost 0 bases to trimming and J lost 4 bases, with 5 bases between them. CDR3 in amino acids: CASSLGVYEQYF. DNA of the CDR3: TGCGCCAGCAGCTTGGGCGTATACGAGCAGTACTTC.

This clonotype has ten or more counts. The rearrangement links TRBV19 to TRBJ1-1; 8 bases line up with TRBD1. The CDR3 loop spans 15 amino acids. Trimming removed 7 bases from V and 2 bases from J; junction bases left unmatched: 9. CDR1 is LNHDA, CDR2 SQIVND, per germline (reference sequence). CDR3 residues: CASTPVGQANTEAFF. The CDR3, as DNA: TGTGCCAGTACCCCAGTGGGACAGGCTAACACTGAAGCTTTCTTT.

The table lists this clonotype with many counts. This rearrangement joins TRBV19 to TRBJ2-3; tentatively, D is TRBD1 (5 bases). This CDR3 contains 16 residues. CDR1 is LNHDA, CDR2 SQIVND, per germline (reference sequence). Trimming removed 8 bases at V and 0 bases at J, with 18 bases between. CDR3 sequence reads: CASSSPGRASTDTQYF. The CDR3, as DNA: TGTGCCAGTTCCTCCCCCGGCAGGGCTAGCACAGATACGCAGTATTTT. Together with reference TRBV19 and TRBJ2-3, the CDR3 gives the full variable domain: DGGITQSPKYLFRKEGQNVTLSCEQNLNHDAMYWYRQDPGQGLRLIYYSQIVNDFQKGDIAEGYSVSREKKESFPLTVTSAQKNPTAFYLCASSSPGRASTDTQYFGPGTRLTVL.

A few counts support this clonotype. J is TRBJ2-5 and V is TRBV28, with 9 bases identical to TRBD1. Looked up from germline, CDR1 is MDHEN and CDR2 is SYDVKM. J gave up 1 base and V 7 bases, and 4 bases lay outside the gene matches. CDR3 size: 14 residues. The CDR3 nucleotides read TGTGCCAGCACCACAGGGGGCCCCCAAGAGACCCAGTACTTC. Protein product: CASTTGGPQETQYF.

This clonotype was observed many times. CDR3 coding DNA: TGTGCCAGCAGTCAACAGGGTGGGGCCAACGTCCTGACTTTC. As protein: CASSQQGGANVLTF. This sequence joins TRBV6-2 or TRBV6-3 and TRBJ2-6, with a possible D match to TRBD1 (6 bases). CDR1 MNHEY and CDR2 SVGEGT come from the germline V gene. V was cut by 5 bases and J by 3 bases, with 8 bases left in between. The CDR3 spans 14 residues.

This clonotype was detected many times. V and J are TRBV7-2 and TRBJ2-7; 10 bases line up with TRBD2. With V trimmed by 5 bases and J by 2 bases, 6 bases remained unmatched. Per germline, CDR1 SGHTA and CDR2 FQGNSA. The CDR3 is 15 residues long. The DNA for the CDR3 is TGTGCCAGCAGCCTTAGCGGGAGGATGACCTACGAGCAGTACTTC. It is translated as CASSLSGRMTYEQYF.

This clonotype was picked up many times. This chain links TRBV7-2 with TRBJ1-1, with D maybe TRBD1 (6 bases). The germline gives CDR1 SGHTA, CDR2 FQGNSA. Deletions cut 5 bases from V and 0 bases from J, with 13 bases between. CDR3 length equals 15 residues. This CDR3 is CASSPTGTMNTEAFF. For the CDR3, the DNA is TGTGCCAGCAGCCCAACAGGGACCATGAACACTGAAGCTTTCTTT.

This clonotype showed up many times. V and J are TRBV6-1 and TRBJ1-6, with TRBD1 matching over 8 bases. V trimming: 8 bases; J trimming: 0 bases; junction bases outside the gene matches: 15. The germline V gene encodes CDR1 MNHNS and CDR2 SASEGT. The CDR3 runs to 19 residues. This chain's CDR3 is CASAPGRGRGSSYNSPLHF. The CDR3 DNA reads as TGTGCCAGCGCTCCTGGCAGGGGGCGTGGGAGCTCCTATAATTCACCCCTCCACTTT.

This clonotype was seen a handful of times. The chain joins TRBV6-1 to TRBJ1-1; no firm D call. V was pared by 6 bases and J by 0 bases, with 8 bases between. This CDR3 has 13 residues. Germline lookup yields CDR1 MNHNS and CDR2 SASEGT. The CDR3 loop is CASRTLLNTEAFF. CDR3 nucleotides: TGTGCCAGCAGGACCCTACTGAACACTGAAGCTTTCTTT.

This clonotype was seen many times. V gene TRBV14 combines with J gene TRBJ1-6; D gene ambiguous. V was trimmed by 0 bases and J by 9 bases, leaving 12 bases between them. The germline V gene encodes CDR1 SGHDN and CDR2 FVKESK. CDR3 size: 15 residues. The CDR3 reads CASSQDPQGRSPLHF. The CDR3 DNA sequence: TGTGCCAGCAGCCAAGATCCGCAAGGGCGTTCACCCCTCCACTTT.

This clonotype was recorded at least ten times. The chain joins TRBV7-6 to TRBJ2-1; 11 bases line up with TRBD2. The CDR3 is 16 residues long. CDR1 and CDR2 (germline): SGHVS, FNYEAQ. After removal of 0 bases from V and 9 bases from J, the junction contained 7 bases not matched to a gene. Written as DNA, the CDR3 is TGTGCCAGCAGCTTAGCGTCACTAGCGGGAGTTGGTGAGCAGTTCTTC. It translates to CASSLASLAGVGEQFF.

This clonotype came up a few times. The chain employs TRBV10-2 and TRBJ2-1, with TRBD2 identical over 7 bases. Germline trimming cut 10 bases from V and 9 bases from J; bases unmatched to any gene: 15. This CDR3 comprises 14 residues. Germline V gives CDR1 WSHSY, CDR2 SAAADI. In DNA, the CDR3 is TGCGCCACCAGGGCCGGGACTATAGTTGGTGAGCAGTTCTTC. Translating gives CATRAGTIVGEQFF.

The chain links TRBV12-3 or TRBV12-4 to TRBJ1-2, with D possibly TRBD1 on 5 matching bases. Trimming pared 5 bases from V and 6 bases from J, leaving 7 bases between. The CDR3 loop spans 11 amino acids. CDR3 region: CASSGTDGYTF. The CDR3 DNA reads TGTGCCAGCAGTGGGACGGATGGCTACACCTTC.

This clonotype was seen many times. The chain has TRBV6-2 or TRBV6-3 and TRBJ2-7; TRBD1 aligns across 7 bases. The CDR3 length is 19 residues. V was pared by 2 bases and J by 3 bases, with 19 bases of the junction left unmatched. Germline V gene lookup returns CDR1 MNHEY and CDR2 SVGEGT. The CDR3 is CASSYAGDRVFGRLYEQYF. The CDR3, as DNA: TGTGCCAGCAGTTACGCCGGAGACAGGGTGTTCGGGCGTCTCTACGAGCAGTACTTC.

The J gene is TRBJ2-3, the V gene TRBV7-2; 8 bases agree with TRBD1. The CDR3 is 12 amino acids. CDR1 and CDR2 (germline): SGHTA, FQGNSA. V dropped 5 bases and J dropped 14; count of bases not matched to a gene: 9. The CDR3 reads CASSPGQGSGYF. The CDR3 nucleotides read TGTGCCAGCAGCCCCGGACAGGGTAGTGGGTATTTT.

This clonotype was seen many times. V is TRBV11-3 and J is TRBJ2-3, with 9 bases fitting TRBD2. The J segment lost 2 bases and the V segment lost 3 bases, leaving 12 bases of the junction unmatched. Germline V gene sequence: CDR1 SGHNT, CDR2 YENEEA. CDR3 length: 18 amino acids. CDR3: CASSFPAGGTPATDTQYF. The DNA of the CDR3 is TGTGCCAGCAGCTTTCCCGCGGGGGGGACGCCTGCCACAGATACGCAGTATTTT.

V and J are TRBV20-1 and TRBJ2-1; 7 bases line up with TRBD2. From germline, CDR1 is DFQATT and CDR2 SNEGSKA (reference sequence). This CDR3 is built from 14 residues. J gave up 0 bases and V 6 bases, and 5 bases lay outside the gene matches. CDR3 sequence (DNA): TGCAGTGCCTCATCGGGGGGCTCCTACAATGAGCAGTTCTTC. It encodes CSASSGGSYNEQFF.

This clonotype was counted many times. V is TRBV12-3 or TRBV12-4 and J is TRBJ1-5, with TRBD1 as a possible D gene (6 bases). The ends were cut back, 5 bases at V and 9 bases at J, with 14 bases in the middle. The CDR3 has 13 residues. The DNA for the CDR3 is TGTGCCAGCAGTACCTTGGTACAGGGGCCCCAGCATTTT. It translates to CASSTLVQGPQHF.

The sample holds many counts of this clonotype. The chain has TRBV7-2 and TRBJ1-6; D unresolved. CDR3 length equals 16 residues. Germline-derived CDR1 and CDR2 are SGHTA and FQGNSA. V was trimmed by 6 bases and J by 0 bases, leaving 12 bases between them. The CDR3 DNA follows: TGTGCCAGCAGAAAAGGAGGGAGCTCCTATAATTCACCCCTCCACTTT. Translated, it gives CASRKGGSSYNSPLHF.

CDR3 sequence (DNA): TGTGCCTGGAGTCTGGCCAGGGGGCATGGCTACACCTTC. It yields the protein CAWSLARGHGYTF. The V gene is TRBV30, the J gene TRBJ1-2, with 8 bases fitting TRBD1. Germline trimming cut 2 bases from V and 6 bases from J; bases unmatched to any gene: 5. The CDR3 has 13 residues. Germline V gene lookup returns CDR1 GTSNPN and CDR2 SVGIG (reference sequence).